The rows below give T cell receptor beta chains drawn from one sample of a study of cytomegalovirus exposure and HLA in healthy donors. Repertoires were generated with immunoSEQ multiplex PCR, while TCRdb's copy carries only in-frame clones and drops some. Found here are more than 95,000 clones, about 81% of them singletons; the top ten hold 0.85% to 1.4%. Source material: PBMCs. The receptors were gathered from a woman aged 25 to 39 in good health and CMV-seronegative. Both conserved end residues are part of each CDR3. Rows may omit the clone size; those that give it use once, few, many or a size class.

clone size: NA; J gene: TRBJ2-7; V gene: TRBV7-8; CDR3 protein: CASTKGGGTSPYEQYF
clone size: NA; J gene: TRBJ2-2; V gene: TRBV4-1; CDR3 protein: CASSPRGQLNTGELFF
clone size: NA; J gene: TRBJ2-1; V gene: TRBV19; CDR3 protein: CASSIDLAGGPSYNEQFF
clone size: NA; J gene: TRBJ1-2; V gene: TRBV6-5; CDR3 protein: CASSGEGNYGYTF
clone size: NA; J gene: TRBJ2-3; V gene: TRBV27; CDR3 protein: CASSIRLDGTDTQYF
clone size: NA; J gene: TRBJ2-7; V gene: TRBV6-5; CDR3 protein: CASSYRGTTYEQYF
clone size: once; J gene: TRBJ1-5; V gene: TRBV2; CDR3 protein: CASSLPDTDQPQHF
clone size: few; J gene: TRBJ2-7; V gene: TRBV9; CDR3 protein: CASSVVPGGSEQYF
clone size: few; J gene: TRBJ2-1; V gene: TRBV15; CDR3 protein: CATSTQWGGSYNEQFF
clone size: NA; J gene: TRBJ2-1; V gene: TRBV5-1; CDR3 protein: CASSLASQGLAGGTYNEQFF
clone size: NA; J gene: TRBJ1-4; V gene: TRBV29-1; CDR3 protein: CSASWGTVFNEKLFF
clone size: once; J gene: TRBJ1-2; V gene: TRBV2; CDR3 protein: CASFLSTVNYGYTF
clone size: NA; J gene: TRBJ1-1; V gene: TRBV18; CDR3 protein: CASSLTGRKNTEAFF
clone size: NA; J gene: TRBJ1-5; V gene: TRBV6-5; CDR3 protein: CASSLDSFSNQPQHF
clone size: NA; J gene: TRBJ1-2; V gene: TRBV30; CDR3 protein: CAWRVPPGRGTSNYGYTF
clone size: NA; J gene: TRBJ2-7; V gene: TRBV6-1; CDR3 protein: CASSDSTGKYF
clone size: NA; J gene: TRBJ1-2; V gene: TRBV27; CDR3 protein: CASSLRGFTGYTF
clone size: NA; J gene: TRBJ1-1; V gene: TRBV7-9; CDR3 protein: CASSIQTNTEAFF
clone size: NA; J gene: TRBJ2-5; V gene: TRBV28; CDR3 protein: CASSFRTGKVETQYF
clone size: NA; J gene: TRBJ2-1; V gene: TRBV7-9; CDR3 protein: CASSLRFGGGAPYNEQFF
clone size: NA; J gene: TRBJ1-5; V gene: TRBV10-2; CDR3 protein: CASRTGGGNQPQHF
clone size: NA; J gene: TRBJ2-5; V gene: TRBV5-6; CDR3 protein: CASSLRGQGMETQYF
clone size: NA; J gene: NA; V gene: TRBV4-2; CDR3 protein: CASSQRGRSSSYEQYF
clone size: NA; J gene: TRBJ2-5; V gene: TRBV11-3; CDR3 protein: CASSRGGNQETQYF
clone size: NA; J gene: TRBJ2-7; V gene: TRBV11-2; CDR3 protein: CASSLGSANPYEQYF
clone size: NA; J gene: TRBJ1-1; V gene: TRBV30; CDR3 protein: CAWRTGVNTEAFF
clone size: NA; J gene: TRBJ2-1; V gene: TRBV7-3; CDR3 protein: CASSLTYNTEGFF
clone size: NA; J gene: TRBJ2-7; V gene: TRBV2; CDR3 protein: CASSGSLAGREQYF
clone size: once; J gene: TRBJ1-1; V gene: TRBV5-5; CDR3 protein: CASSLYFGANTEAFF
clone size: once; J gene: TRBJ2-1; V gene: TRBV5-1; CDR3 protein: CASTQGGSSYNEQFF
clone size: NA; J gene: TRBJ2-1; V gene: TRBV19; CDR3 protein: CASSIGKTSGRWGSYNEQFF
clone size: few; J gene: TRBJ1-2; V gene: TRBV28; CDR3 protein: CASSSLNHIYGYTF
clone size: NA; J gene: TRBJ1-2; V gene: TRBV21-1; CDR3 protein: CASSKRSRTYGYTF
clone size: NA; J gene: TRBJ2-3; V gene: TRBV2; CDR3 protein: CASSPRGSTDTQYF
clone size: NA; J gene: TRBJ1-3; V gene: TRBV28; CDR3 protein: CASSVRQGGSGNTIYF
clone size: NA; J gene: TRBJ1-3; V gene: TRBV6-5; CDR3 protein: CASSYRREFRGNTIYF
clone size: NA; J gene: TRBJ2-3; V gene: TRBV6-4; CDR3 protein: CASSDLAGRKDTQYF
clone size: NA; J gene: TRBJ2-5; V gene: TRBV4-2; CDR3 protein: CASSQELAGIQETQYF
clone size: NA; J gene: TRBJ2-1; V gene: TRBV5-6; CDR3 protein: CASSLSGDEQFF
clone size: NA; J gene: TRBJ2-3; V gene: TRBV7-9; CDR3 protein: CASSSARTGQDTQYF
clone size: NA; J gene: TRBJ1-6; V gene: TRBV6-5; CDR3 protein: CASSYRRVNSPLHF
clone size: NA; J gene: TRBJ2-7; V gene: TRBV6-5; CDR3 protein: CASGAGHEQYF
clone size: few; J gene: TRBJ2-7; V gene: TRBV5-1; CDR3 protein: CASSLDREHEQYF
clone size: NA; J gene: TRBJ2-7; V gene: TRBV30; CDR3 protein: CAWTGGLEQYF
clone size: once; J gene: TRBJ2-7; V gene: TRBV5-1; CDR3 protein: CASSLGVGPAMDEQYF
clone size: NA; J gene: TRBJ1-2; V gene: TRBV9; CDR3 protein: CASSDGAYGYTF
clone size: NA; J gene: TRBJ2-6; V gene: TRBV11-3; CDR3 protein: CATHSGANVLTF
clone size: NA; J gene: TRBJ2-7; V gene: TRBV6-1; CDR3 protein: CASSRGGDSYEQYF
clone size: few; J gene: TRBJ2-5; V gene: TRBV5-1; CDR3 protein: CASRAGGPLETQYF
clone size: NA; J gene: TRBJ1-2; V gene: TRBV7-3; CDR3 protein: CASSPSGRGAAGYTF
clone size: NA; J gene: TRBJ1-2; V gene: TRBV7-9; CDR3 protein: CASSPGTGYGYTF
clone size: NA; J gene: TRBJ2-7; V gene: TRBV5-3; CDR3 protein: CARRRDYSYEQYF